Listed below are T cell receptor beta chains from one sample, sequenced in a study of blood T cells in healthy people across ages. In TCRdb, the 5' RACE reads were re-called with MiXCR into one record per CDR3 protein. The sample includes 1.5 million to 1.8 million distinct CDR3 sequences, approximately 42% of them seen just once. The sequenced material came from blood. Receptors were obtained from a woman aged 18-29 years in good health. Each CDR3 is given with its conserved first and last residue. D genes are given only for firm matches. The size field is filled for only some rows; it gives once, few, many or a size class.

cdr3_nt cdr3_aa d_call v_call clone_size j_call
TGTGCCAGCAGTTTAAACTCGGGACTAGGGACATGGGATACGCAGTATTTT CASSLNSGLGTWDTQYF TRBD2 TRBV27 . TRBJ2-3
TGTGCCATCAGTGAGTCGGGGACCTATCAGCCCCAGCATTTT CAISESGTYQPQHF . TRBV10-3 . TRBJ1-5
TGTGCCATCAGGGAGCCGGGACCAGATTTCGGCGAGCAGTACTTC CAIREPGPDFGEQYF . TRBV10-3 . TRBJ2-7
TGCGCCAGCAGTTCGGGGGAACCCTACAATGAGCAGTTCTTC CASSSGEPYNEQFF . TRBV5-1 . TRBJ2-1
TGTGCCAGCAGTTACTCCCCGGCTCTCCAGGGTGGCTACACCTTC CASSYSPALQGGYTF . TRBV6-5 . TRBJ1-2
TGTGCCAGCAGCTCAGCCCCAGGCCACGAGACCCAGTACTTC CASSSAPGHETQYF . TRBV7-9 few TRBJ2-5
TGCAGTGCAAACGACAGGGGCGGGTATAGCAATCAGCCCCAGCATTTT CSANDRGGYSNQPQHF TRBD1 TRBV20-1 few TRBJ1-5
TGCAGTGCAAGGGACGCAGGGAAACTGTTTTTT CSARDAGKLFF . TRBV20-1 once TRBJ1-4
TGTGCCAGCAGGATTACCTTGGAGCAGTTCTTC CASRITLEQFF . TRBV7-2 . TRBJ2-1
TGTGCCAGCAGTTTTGGCAGCCAAGACGGAAAGCAGTTCTTC CASSFGSQDGKQFF . TRBV12-3/TRBV12-4 . TRBJ2-1
TGCGCCAACAGGTCCTGGGACCGTAGCACAGATACGCAGTATTTT CANRSWDRSTDTQYF . TRBV4-3 once TRBJ2-3
TGCAGTGCTAGAGGAGATCAGAGACAGATGGATACGCAGTATTTT CSARGDQRQMDTQYF . TRBV20-1 . TRBJ2-3
TGTGCATACAGGGGTCAAACTGAAGCTTTCTTT CAYRGQTEAFF TRBD1 TRBV30 . TRBJ1-1
TGTGCCAGCAGTTCTGACGAGGGAGTCTATGGCTACACCTTC CASSSDEGVYGYTF . TRBV6-6 . TRBJ1-2
TGTGCCTGGGAACTAGATACGCAGTATTTT CAWELDTQYF . TRBV30 . TRBJ2-3
TGTGCCAGCCTTGCACCTGGCAATGAGCAGTACTTC CASLAPGNEQYF . TRBV27 . TRBJ2-5
TGTGCCAGCAGTTACATCAGGGAAGGGACTAAAGCTTTCTTT CASSYIREGTKAFF . TRBV6-2/TRBV6-3 . TRBJ1-1
TGCGCCAGCAGCTCGAGGGGTACCATGAACACTGAAGCTTTCTTT CASSSRGTMNTEAFF . TRBV5-1 few TRBJ1-1
TGTGCCAGCAGTTACTCAAGCGGGGAGTCTGAAGCTTTCTTT CASSYSSGESEAFF . TRBV6-5 . TRBJ1-1
TGTGCCAGCAGTTACGGACAGGGAGCCGAGCAGTACTTC CASSYGQGAEQYF TRBD1 TRBV7-8 few TRBJ2-7
TGTGCCAGCAGCAATGGGGTAATGTTAGGAGAGCAGTACTTC CASSNGVMLGEQYF . TRBV7-9 . TRBJ2-5
TGTGCCAGCAGCTCGAAACGGGACGTAAACAGTGAAAAACTGTTTTTT CASSSKRDVNSEKLFF . TRBV7-8 . TRBJ1-4